A selection of T cell receptor beta chains follows, all from one sample in a study of cytomegalovirus exposure and HLA in healthy donors. The assay was immunoSEQ multiplex PCR, and TCRdb's table has in-frame clones only and misses some. In the table there are some 150,000 clones, about 87% of which are singletons. Sequencing input: PBMCs. Receptors originate from a man aged 18 to 35 in good health and CMV-seropositive. Each CDR3 is given with its conserved first and last residue. D genes are given only for firm matches. The listing skips clone size in some rows; elsewhere it reads once, few, many or a size class.

V	J	D	size	length	DNA	CDR3
TRBV6-5	TRBJ1-1	NA	NA	12	TGTGCCAGCAGGTCTACAGGGCCTGAAGCTTTCTTT	CASRSTGPEAFF
TRBV27	TRBJ2-1	TRBD2	NA	15	TGTGCCAGCAGCATTAGCGGGAGGGACTACAATGAGCAGTTCTTC	CASSISGRDYNEQFF
TRBV9	TRBJ1-2	TRBD1	few	15	TGTGCCAGCAGCGTTCCGGGACAGGGAGGGTATGGCTACACCTTC	CASSVPGQGGYGYTF
TRBV5-8	TRBJ2-7	NA	NA	12	TGTGCCAGCCTCCCGGGAGCCTACGAGCAGTACTTC	CASLPGAYEQYF
TRBV18	TRBJ1-1	NA	few	14	TGTGCCAGCTCACCACAGGGGTCGAACACTGAAGCTTTCTTT	CASSPQGSNTEAFF
TRBV6-5	TRBJ2-6	NA	NA	13	TGTGCCAGCAGGTCAGCTGGGGCCAACGTCCTGACTTTC	CASRSAGANVLTF
TRBV30	TRBJ2-1	NA	NA	11	TGTGCCTGGAGTGTTGCGAATGAGCAGTTCTTC	CAWSVANEQFF
TRBV29-1	TRBJ2-1	NA	NA	15	TGCAGCGTTGCCACAGGGATCCTGTCCTACAATGAGCAGTTCTTC	CSVATGILSYNEQFF
TRBV6-6	TRBJ1-1	NA	NA	14	TGTGCCAGCAGTTACGGCAGCGCGAACACTGAAGCTTTCTTT	CASSYGSANTEAFF
TRBV4-1	TRBJ2-3	TRBD2	NA	17	TGCGCCAGCAGCCAGAAGGTCGGACTAGACCTGTTAGATACGCAGTATTTT	CASSQKVGLDLLDTQYF
TRBV9	TRBJ2-3	TRBD1	NA	14	TGTGCCAGCAGCTACGGGACAGGGGCAGATACGCAGTATTTT	CASSYGTGADTQYF
TRBV19	TRBJ2-7	NA	few	12	TGTGCCAGTAGTATAGTCGGGGGGCTCCAGTACTTC	CASSIVGGLQYF
TRBV28	TRBJ1-4	TRBD1	NA	14	TGTGCCAGCGGGGGTGGACAGGGATATGAAAAACTGTTTTTT	CASGGGQGYEKLFF
TRBV27	TRBJ1-6	NA	NA	16	TGTGCCAGCAGTGCCATAACGACAGGACTAGGGTCACCCCTCCACTTT	CASSAITTGLGSPLHF
TRBV7-8	TRBJ2-1	TRBD2	once	18	TGTGCCAGCAGCTTAGAGGGTAGCGGGAGAGGCTACTACAATGAGCAGTTCTTC	CASSLEGSGRGYYNEQFF
TRBV7-2	TRBJ1-2	NA	NA	13	TGTGCCAGCAGCTCTCGACAGGCCTATGGCTACACCTTC	CASSSRQAYGYTF
TRBV5-5	TRBJ2-2	TRBD1	NA	14	TGTGCCAGTATACAGGGGATGAACACCGGGGAGCTGTTTTTT	CASIQGMNTGELFF
TRBV7-9	TRBJ2-3	NA	NA	12	TGTGCCAGCAGCTTAGCCCGAGATACGCAGTATTTT	CASSLARDTQYF
TRBV28	TRBJ2-7	TRBD2	NA	14	TGTGCCAGCAGACGGACTAGCGGGGGGCCTGGGCAGTACTTC	CASRRTSGGPGQYF
TRBV7-9	TRBJ2-1	NA	NA	18	TGTGCCAGCAGCTCCAATAGAGGCTCTCCCAGCTCCTACAATGAGCAGTTCTTC	CASSSNRGSPSSYNEQFF
TRBV11-2	TRBJ1-1	TRBD1	NA	16	TGTGCCAGCAGCCCTACCTCCCGGACAGGACAGACTGAAGCTTTCTTT	CASSPTSRTGQTEAFF
TRBV2	TRBJ2-2	TRBD2	NA	18	TGTGCCAGCAGTGGGCGCCAGGGAGGGCAAGCCCCCACCGGGGAGCTGTTTTTT	CASSGRQGGQAPTGELFF
TRBV4-2	TRBJ1-1	NA	NA	14	TGTGCCAGCAGCCAAGGGAAACAGTGGACTGAAGCTTTCTTT	CASSQGKQWTEAFF
TRBV7-3	TRBJ1-1	TRBD1	NA	18	TGTGCCAGCAGCTCACAACCCTCCGGGACAGGGGGTCGGACTGAAGCTTTCTTT	CASSSQPSGTGGRTEAFF
TRBV13	TRBJ1-2	NA	NA	13	TGTGCCAGCAGCTTATCAAGGCGGCATGGCTACACCTTC	CASSLSRRHGYTF
TRBV5-1	TRBJ1-2	NA	NA	14	TGCGCCAGCAGCTTGGTTCAGGGTAGCAATGGCTACACCTTC	CASSLVQGSNGYTF
TRBV18	TRBJ2-3	TRBD2	NA	17	TGTGCCAGCTCACCCGGGACTAGCGGGAGTGGCACAGATACGCAGTATTTT	CASSPGTSGSGTDTQYF
TRBV6-4	TRBJ1-2	TRBD1	many	21	TGTGCCAGCAGTGACTCAAGTCCGAGCTCCGGGACAGACTTCGGGAACTATGGCTACACCTTC	CASSDSSPSSGTDFGNYGYTF
TRBV5-6	TRBJ2-5	NA	NA	15	TGTGCCAGCAGCTTGGATTCAGAAGTCCAAGAGACCCAGTACTTC	CASSLDSEVQETQYF
TRBV6-6	TRBJ1-2	TRBD1	NA	13	TGTGCCAGCAGTTGGACAGGGGGGGATGGCTACACCTTC	CASSWTGGDGYTF
TRBV10-1	TRBJ2-7	NA	NA	13	TGCGCCAGCAGTGATCCAGGGTTTTCCGAGCAGTACTTC	CASSDPGFSEQYF
TRBV7-9	TRBJ1-4	TRBD1	NA	15	TGTGCCAGCAGCTCCAGCCTCCAGGGGGCGGGGAAACTGTTTTTT	CASSSSLQGAGKLFF
TRBV18	TRBJ1-4	TRBD1	NA	14	TGTGCCAGCTCACAGGGACAGGGAAATGAAAAACTGTTTTTT	CASSQGQGNEKLFF
TRBV5-1	TRBJ1-2	NA	NA	13	TGCGCCAGCTCCGGGACAACTAACTATGGCTACACCTTC	CASSGTTNYGYTF